This TCR beta chain was profiled in a study of T cell responses to AZD1222 COVID-19 vaccine. Assay used: immunoSEQ multiplex PCR; TCRdb lists only in-frame clones, some missing. The table records approximately 89,000 clones, about 90% of them present only once. Sequenced material: peripheral blood, taken on day 0 of MenACWY control vaccination. This sequence was found in an adult in good health.

This CDR3 reads CASSPQPSGTDEQFF. CDR3 sequence (DNA): TGCGCCAGCAGCCCGCAACCTAGCGGGACCGATGAGCAGTTCTTC. The rearrangement uses TRBV4-1 and TRBJ2-1; 9 nucleotides agree with TRBD2. The CDR3 loop spans 15 amino acids. V shed 4 bases and J 8 bases; nucleotides not matched to a gene: 9. Per germline, CDR1 MGHRA and CDR2 YSYEKL.